This T cell receptor beta chain was recovered during a study of shared clonotypes between healthy human individuals. Study overall: Researchers drew samples from a couple of women and three men aged 18 to 49.

With regard to this clone: As yet, its antigen is unknown.

Study-wide findings and caveats: It was expected that sequencing depth would affect clonotype sharing among donors.

The CDR3 has 15 residues. CDR1 is MNHEY, CDR2 SMNVEV, per germline (reference sequence). The germline V and J ends were trimmed by 2 bases and 4 bases, with 12 bases remaining between them. As handled by the study authors: ImmunoSEQ output lacked quality scores and full-length reads, limiting matched filtering. Method: immunoSEQ multiplex PCR; TCRdb's copy keeps in-frame clones and lacks some. Clonal size and the V and J genes are those of that table, whereas D and trimming came from the DNA. The repertoire holds 400,000 to 500,000 clones, with about 79% as singletons. The sequencing sample was made of PBMCs. This sequence was found in a woman in her 40s in good health. Some clones in this sample may be carry-over from other donors' samples. This chain links TRBV27 with TRBJ1-5; D gene unclear. The CDR3 reads CASSLSPSRNQPQHF. In nucleotides, the CDR3 is TGTGCCAGCAGTTTAAGCCCCTCGCGGAATCAGCCCCAGCATTTT.